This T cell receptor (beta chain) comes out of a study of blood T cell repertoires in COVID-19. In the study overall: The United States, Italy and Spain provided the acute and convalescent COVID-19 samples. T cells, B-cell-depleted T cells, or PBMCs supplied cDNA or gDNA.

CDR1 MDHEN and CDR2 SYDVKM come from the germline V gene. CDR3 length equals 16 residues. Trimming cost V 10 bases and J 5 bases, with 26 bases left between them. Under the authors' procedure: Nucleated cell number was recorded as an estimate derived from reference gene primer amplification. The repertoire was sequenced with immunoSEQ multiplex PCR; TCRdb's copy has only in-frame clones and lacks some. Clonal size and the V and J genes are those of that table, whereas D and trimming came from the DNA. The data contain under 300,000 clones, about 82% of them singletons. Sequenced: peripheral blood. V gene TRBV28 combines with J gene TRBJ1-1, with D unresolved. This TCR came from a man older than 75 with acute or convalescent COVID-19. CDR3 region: CATEGFHPGSTTEAFF. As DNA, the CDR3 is TGTGCCACCGAGGGCTTCCACCCGGGGTCGACTACTGAAGCTTTCTTT.